This T cell receptor (beta chain) was recorded in a study of spatial heterogeneity in lung cancer. Study information: When follow-up PBMC samples existed, they were sequenced (at a median of around 23 months after resection). For the average unique TCR and UMI combination, more than 8.5 occurrences appeared in raw reads. Points from the study as a whole: Expanded tumor TCRs that were ubiquitous appeared in blood more at resection than follow-up.

Stated time point: blood at routine non-recurrence follow-up after resection. In each case, whole RNA from tumor, nontumor lung or frozen PBMC was sequenced unsorted. This clonotype was observed many times. Its target is unknown. TCRdb re-analysed the 5' RACE reads in MiXCR, keeping a single row per CDR3 protein. The sample lists about 70,000 distinct CDR3 sequences, approximately 8.9% occurring once. This CDR3 has 11 amino acids. V lost 3 bases, J lost 6 bases, and 7 bases lay in between. Germline V lookup: CDR1 DFQATT, CDR2 SNEGSKA (reference sequence). The rearrangement uses TRBV20-1 and TRBJ2-3; D uncertain. The receptor's source is a female donor with early-stage non-small cell lung cancer. The sample was PBMCs, taken at follow-up. Written as DNA, the CDR3 is TGCAGTGCTAGCGCCGAGGATACGCAGTATTTT. It encodes CSASAEDTQYF.